The 24 T cell receptor beta chains in this list originate from one sample, sequenced in a study of T cells in Graves' hyperthyroidism and ophthalmopathy. TCR beta CDR3 region amplification was performed from RNA transcripts. HTBI primers were employed in a first-round RT-PCR of the TCR CDR3. TCRdb ran MiXCR on the multiplex PCR reads and lists one entry per CDR3 protein. The sample records approximately 610,000 distinct CDR3 sequences, roughly 14% being singletons. Sequenced sample: blood. Receptors were obtained from a middle-aged woman with Graves' ophthalmopathy.

V is TRBV30 and J is TRBJ1-3; D is uncertain. The CDR3 length is 13 residues. V was shortened by 1 base and J by 3 bases, with 7 bases between the two germline ends. Germline V gene data show CDR1 as GTSNPN and CDR2 as SVGIG (reference sequence). The DNA for the CDR3 is TGTGCCTGGAGTGAAGGAGTTGGAAACACCATATATTTT. Protein: CAWSEGVGNTIYF.

This clonotype was observed many times. This chain joins TRBV28 and TRBJ2-7; 11 bases are a match to TRBD2. Losses at the gene ends were 7 bases for V and 6 bases for J; bases not matched to a gene: 8. The CDR3 contains 14 residues. Germline CDR1 and CDR2: MDHEN and SYDVKM. The DNA of the CDR3 is TGTGCCAGCAACTTACTAGCGGGAGTGGGCGAGCAGTACTTC. Protein: CASNLLAGVGEQYF.

This clonotype has ten or more counts. The chain links TRBV7-9 to TRBJ2-7, with D perhaps matching TRBD2 (7 bases). V was clipped by 3 bases and J by 2 bases, with 11 bases between them. The CDR3 spans 14 residues. Germline V gene sequence: CDR1 SEHNR, CDR2 FQNEAQ (reference sequence). CDR3 sequence: CASSLGGAPYEQYF. CDR3 in DNA: TGTGCCAGCAGCTTGGGGGGGGCCCCCTACGAGCAGTACTTC.

The V gene is TRBV19, the J gene TRBJ1-4; tentatively, D is TRBD1 (6 bases). Looked up from germline, CDR1 is LNHDA and CDR2 is SQIVND (reference sequence). V lost 3 bases and J 3 bases, leaving 11 bases between the germline ends. CDR3 size: 15 residues. As DNA, the CDR3 is TGTGCCAGTAGTATCGTCCGGGGGCCTAATGAAAAACTGTTTTTT. This sequence encodes CASSIVRGPNEKLFF.

The rearrangement uses TRBV15 and TRBJ2-5; D might be TRBD2 (6 bases). The CDR3 is made up of 15 amino acids. Looked up from germline, CDR1 is LNHNV and CDR2 is YYDKDF (reference sequence). V was shortened by 0 bases and J by 5 bases, with 13 bases between the two germline ends. CDR3 loop: CATSRDHGGGETQYF. The CDR3 nucleotides are TGTGCCACCAGCAGAGATCATGGCGGAGGGGAGACCCAGTACTTC.

This sequence joins TRBV28 and TRBJ2-5; D is uncertain. The V gene lost 3 bases and the J gene lost 4 bases, with 12 bases spanning the gap. The CDR3 consists of 14 residues. Germline V CDR1 and CDR2: MDHEN, SYDVKM. The CDR3 DNA is TGTGCCAGCAGTTTGGAACAAATCCGAGAGACCCAGTACTTC. Amino acid sequence: CASSLEQIRETQYF.

This clonotype was seen a few times. This chain uses TRBV4-3 with TRBJ2-2, with D possibly TRBD2 on 6 matching bases. The V and J ends lost 1 base and 6 bases respectively, with 9 bases between them. The length of the CDR3 is 14 residues. Per the germline V gene, CDR1 is LGHNA and CDR2 is YSLEER. This CDR3 is CASSQVSGAGELFF. For the CDR3, the DNA is TGCGCCAGCAGCCAAGTATCGGGGGCCGGGGAGCTGTTTTTT.

This clonotype was counted ten times or more. This chain joins TRBV12-3 or TRBV12-4 and TRBJ2-7; the D call may be TRBD1 or TRBD2 (5 bases each). This CDR3 has 13 residues. V lost 6 bases and J 0 bases, leaving 9 bases between the germline ends. This CDR3 reads CASRSGASYEQYF. CDR3 sequence (DNA): TGTGCCAGCAGATCCGGGGCCTCCTACGAGCAGTACTTC.

This clonotype was detected many times. The gene calls are TRBV5-1 and TRBJ2-7, with D unclear. The germline V and J ends were trimmed by 2 bases and 0 bases, with 9 bases remaining between them. CDR1 and CDR2 from the germline V gene are SGHRS and YFSETQ. There are 14 residues in the CDR3. Written as DNA, the CDR3 is TGCGCCAGCAGCTTCTCAGAAGTCTCCTACGAGCAGTACTTC. It yields the protein CASSFSEVSYEQYF. Full variable domain (outside the CDR3, taken from reference TRBV5-1 and TRBJ2-7): KAGVTQTPRYLIKTRGQQVTLSCSPISGHRSVSWYQQTPGQGLQFLFEYFSETQRNKGNFPGRFSGRQFSNSRSEMNVSTLELGDSALYLCASSFSEVSYEQYFGPGTRLTVT.

This clonotype was picked up many times. The rearrangement joins TRBV24-1 to TRBJ2-7, with 7 bases identical to TRBD1. The CDR3 is 15 amino acids. From germline, CDR1 is KGHDR and CDR2 SFDVKD. With 4 bases clipped from V and 0 bases from J, the junction kept 5 bases outside the gene matches. The CDR3 DNA is TGTGCCACCAGTGACCAGGACAGGTCCTCCTACGAGCAGTACTTC. Encoded protein: CATSDQDRSSYEQYF.

The chain employs TRBV7-9 and TRBJ1-1, with D hard to call. Germline V lookup: CDR1 SEHNR, CDR2 FQNEAQ (reference sequence). There are 13 residues in the CDR3. The V end lost 4 bases, the J end lost 5 bases, and 11 bases lay between the germline ends. The CDR3 DNA reads as TGTGCCAGCAGCTACGGCCTGGCGACTGAAGCTTTCTTT. Protein product: CASSYGLATEAFF.

This clonotype was counted only a few times. The CDR3 region is CASYNEGARSQPQHF. In nucleotides, the CDR3 is TGTGCCAGCTATAACGAGGGGGCGCGGAGTCAGCCCCAGCATTTT. The chain employs TRBV28 and TRBJ1-5; 7 nucleotides match TRBD1. CDR1 is MDHEN and CDR2 is SYDVKM in the germline V gene. The length of the CDR3 is 15 residues. Trimming took 8 bases from V and 6 from J; bases not matched to a gene: 13.

In this sample, this clonotype turned up many times. The V gene is TRBV19, the J gene TRBJ2-7; TRBD2 aligns across 7 bases. The trim removed 3 bases at V and 4 bases at J, leaving 15 bases unmatched. Germline CDR1 is LNHDA and CDR2 is SQIVND (reference sequence). The CDR3 contains 17 residues. For the CDR3, the DNA is TGTGCCAGTAGTATTGGGGGAGGGCCCTCCCAGATATACGAGCAGTACTTC. Translating it yields CASSIGGGPSQIYEQYF. Together with reference TRBV19 and TRBJ2-7, the CDR3 gives the full variable domain: DGGITQSPKYLFRKEGQNVTLSCEQNLNHDAMYWYRQDPGQGLRLIYYSQIVNDFQKGDIAEGYSVSREKKESFPLTVTSAQKNPTAFYLCASSIGGGPSQIYEQYFGPGTRLTVT.

The CDR3 DNA sequence: TGTGCCAGCACCGACAGGGAAACTAATTCACCCCTCCACTTT. The encoded protein is CASTDRETNSPLHF. The chain is built from TRBV7-9 and TRBJ1-6; 7 bases match TRBD1. The J segment lost 6 bases and the V segment lost 7 bases, leaving 6 bases of the junction unmatched. Germline CDR1 reads SEHNR; CDR2 reads FQNEAQ (reference sequence). CDR3 length: 14 amino acids.

Only a few counts were recorded for this clonotype. The chain uses TRBV20-1 and TRBJ2-5, with 11 bases aligning to TRBD1. CDR1 is DFQATT, CDR2 SNEGSKA, per germline (reference sequence). CDR3 length equals 18 residues. After removal of 7 bases from V and 4 bases from J, the junction contained 20 bases not matched to a gene. Here the CDR3 reads CSGTTERPGQGVRETQYF. CDR3 DNA sequence: TGCAGTGGGACTACTGAACGTCCGGGACAGGGGGTTCGAGAGACCCAGTACTTC.

The J gene is TRBJ1-2, the V gene TRBV28, with 7 positions matching TRBD1. Per the germline V gene, CDR1 is MDHEN and CDR2 is SYDVKM. This CDR3 is 15 amino acids long. V lost 3 bases to trimming and J lost 4 bases; unmatched junction nucleotides: 8. Here the CDR3 reads CASSFLLGGTYGYTF. The CDR3 DNA reads TGTGCCAGCAGTTTTCTCCTAGGGGGCACCTATGGCTACACCTTC.

This clonotype has at least ten counts. J is TRBJ2-7 and V is TRBV7-8; TRBD1 matches at 9 bases. V lost 2 bases to trimming and J lost 2 bases; unmatched junction nucleotides: 7. Germline CDR1 reads SGHVS; CDR2 reads FQNEAQ. The CDR3 is 16 residues long. CDR3 coding DNA: TGTGCCAGCAGCTTAAGGGGGACAGGGAGCACCTACGAGCAGTACTTC. Amino acids: CASSLRGTGSTYEQYF.

CDR3 region: CASSPTGIMSRGQPQHF. CDR3 bases: TGTGCCAGCAGTCCTACAGGGATAATGAGTCGGGGTCAGCCCCAGCATTTT. The chain links TRBV12-3 or TRBV12-4 to TRBJ1-5; D is possibly TRBD1 (6 bases). Trimming cost V 5 bases and J 6 bases, with 23 bases left between them. The CDR3 is 17 residues long.

The chain uses TRBV29-1 and TRBJ1-2, with a tentative D call TRBD1 (5 bases). Germline V CDR1 and CDR2: SQVTM, ANQGSEA. CDR3 length: 11 residues. V was cut by 5 bases and J by 6 bases, with 10 bases left in between. CDR3 in DNA: TGCAGCGTTCGAGGGGACCATGGCTACACCTTC. Translating gives CSVRGDHGYTF.

This chain joins TRBV12-3 or TRBV12-4 and TRBJ2-7; perhaps TRBD1 as D (6 bases). This CDR3 comprises 22 residues. The V and J ends lost 1 base and 2 bases respectively, with 33 bases between them. The CDR3 reads CASSLGAIMGGTLLGETYEQYF. The CDR3, as DNA: TGTGCCAGCAGTTTAGGAGCGATCATGGGTGGGACACTGTTAGGGGAGACCTACGAGCAGTACTTC.

This clonotype was counted only a few times. This chain links TRBV30 with TRBJ1-6; 7 bases line up with TRBD1. This CDR3 comprises 14 residues. V shed 0 bases and J 7 bases; nucleotides not matched to a gene: 3. Germline loops: CDR1 GTSNPN, CDR2 SVGIG (reference sequence). The CDR3 here is CAWSVLDRNSPLHF. The CDR3 nucleotides are TGTGCCTGGAGTGTACTGGACAGGAATTCACCCCTCCACTTT.

V and J are TRBV11-1 and TRBJ1-2; perhaps TRBD1 as D (5 bases). Per the germline V gene, CDR1 is SGHAT and CDR2 is FQDESV (reference sequence). V was pared by 4 bases and J by 6 bases, with 24 bases between. This CDR3 contains 17 residues. CDR3 in amino acids: CASSSLSMGLSGNGYTF. DNA of the CDR3: TGTGCCAGCAGCTCCCTTTCCATGGGGCTGTCCGGTAATGGCTACACCTTC.

There are a few counts of this clonotype. The V and J genes are TRBV20-1 and TRBJ2-3, with TRBD1 as a possible D gene (7 bases). Germline lookup yields CDR1 DFQATT and CDR2 SNEGSKA (reference sequence). Trimming stripped 2 bases from V and 0 bases from J, with 12 bases between. The CDR3 has 15 amino acids. The CDR3 DNA reads TGCAGTGCTAGACCGCGGGACAGTAGCACAGATACGCAGTATTTT. Protein sequence: CSARPRDSSTDTQYF.

This clonotype was detected ten times or more. This chain uses TRBV5-1 with TRBJ2-2, with 10 bases identical to TRBD1. Germline loops: CDR1 SGHRS, CDR2 YFSETQ. The CDR3 consists of 14 residues. The ends lost 7 bases at V and 6 bases at J; junction bases unmatched: 6. The CDR3 DNA reads as TGCGCCAGCCGCGAGGGGACAGGGGCCGGGGAGCTGTTTTTT. It yields the protein CASREGTGAGELFF.